This T cell receptor (beta chain) was sequenced during a study of blood T cell repertoires in COVID-19. Some clones are missing from TCRdb's copy, which holds only in-frame ones; the method was immunoSEQ multiplex PCR. The top ten hold about 1.7% of the sample, which has roughly 290,000 clones, around 87% seen once. The receptor comes from a woman aged 18-29 years with acute COVID-19. The sequencing sample was made of PBMCs or T cells enriched from blood (not recorded which).

CDR3 sequence reads: CASAPRTSVNQPQHF. For the CDR3, the DNA is TGTGCCAGCGCCCCGCGGACAAGTGTCAATCAGCCCCAGCATTTT. The chain joins TRBV6-5 to TRBJ1-5; D may be TRBD1 (5 bases). Trimming took 8 bases from V and 3 from J, leaving 17 bases between them. CDR3 length equals 15 residues. The germline V gene encodes CDR1 MNHEY and CDR2 SVGAGI.